This note documents a single T cell receptor (beta chain) sequence. The sample comes from a study of technical replicates of blood from a few donors. V trimming: 5 bases; J trimming: 4 bases; junction bases outside the gene matches: 13. CDR1 is GTSNPN, CDR2 SVGIG, per germline (reference sequence). The CDR3 loop spans 16 amino acids. Clones were sequenced by immunoSEQ multiplex PCR, and TCRdb holds only the in-frame ones, with some missing. Of 70,000 or so clones in the sample, about nine tenths were seen once. V is TRBV30 and J is TRBJ2-1; TRBD1 agrees at 8 bases. The specimen sequenced was T cells isolated from PBMCs. This clonotype was sampled from a human donor in good health. Some clones in this sample may be carry-over from other donors' samples. CDR3 in amino acids: CAWSGMGTGKYNEQFF. CDR3 nucleotide sequence: TGTGCCTGGTCAGGTATGGGGACAGGAAAGTACAATGAGCAGTTCTTC.